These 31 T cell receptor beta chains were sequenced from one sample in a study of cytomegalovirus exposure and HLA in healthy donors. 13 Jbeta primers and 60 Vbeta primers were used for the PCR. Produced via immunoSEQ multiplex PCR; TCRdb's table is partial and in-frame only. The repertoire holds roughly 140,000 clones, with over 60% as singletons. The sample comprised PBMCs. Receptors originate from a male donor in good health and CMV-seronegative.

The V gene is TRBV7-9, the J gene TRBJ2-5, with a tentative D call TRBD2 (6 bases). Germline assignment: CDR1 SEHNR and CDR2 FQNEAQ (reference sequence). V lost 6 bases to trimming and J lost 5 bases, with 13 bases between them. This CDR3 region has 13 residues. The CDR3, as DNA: TGTGCCAGCAGTATCCCAGGGAGGGAGACCCAGTACTTC. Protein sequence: CASSIPGRETQYF.

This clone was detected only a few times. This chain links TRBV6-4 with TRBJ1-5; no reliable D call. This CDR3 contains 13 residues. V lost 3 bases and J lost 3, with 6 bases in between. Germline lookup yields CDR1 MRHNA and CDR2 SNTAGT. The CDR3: CASSEQSNQPQHF. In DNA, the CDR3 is TGTGCCAGCAGTGAACAGTCCAATCAGCCCCAGCATTTT.

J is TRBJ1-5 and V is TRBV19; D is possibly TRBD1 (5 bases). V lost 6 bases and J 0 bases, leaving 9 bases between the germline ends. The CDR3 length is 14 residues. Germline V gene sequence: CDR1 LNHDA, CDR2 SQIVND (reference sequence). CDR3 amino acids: CASREGSSNQPQHF. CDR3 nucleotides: TGTGCCAGTAGGGAGGGGAGTAGCAATCAGCCCCAGCATTTT.

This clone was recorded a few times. CDR3 sequence: CASSLIRSYTEAFF. The DNA for the CDR3 is TGTGCCAGCAGCTTGATCCGCAGTTACACTGAAGCTTTCTTT. This chain joins TRBV5-5 and TRBJ1-1; D remains unclear. The CDR3 length is 14 residues. Germline V gene sequence: CDR1 SGHKS, CDR2 YYEKEE (reference sequence). Trimming stripped 1 base from V and 3 bases from J, with 10 bases between.

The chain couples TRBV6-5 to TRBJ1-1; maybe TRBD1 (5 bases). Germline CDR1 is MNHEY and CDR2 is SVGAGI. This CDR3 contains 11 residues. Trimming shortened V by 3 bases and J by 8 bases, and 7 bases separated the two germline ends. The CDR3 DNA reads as TGTGCCAGCAGTTATAGGGGAGAAGCTTTCTTT. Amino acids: CASSYRGEAFF.

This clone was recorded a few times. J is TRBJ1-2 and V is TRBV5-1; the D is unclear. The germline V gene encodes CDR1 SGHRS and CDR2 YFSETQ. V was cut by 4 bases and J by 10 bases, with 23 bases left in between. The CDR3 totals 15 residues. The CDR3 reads CASSPGVGFLADYTF. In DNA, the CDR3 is TGCGCCAGCAGCCCTGGAGTTGGGTTCCTAGCTGACTACACCTTC.

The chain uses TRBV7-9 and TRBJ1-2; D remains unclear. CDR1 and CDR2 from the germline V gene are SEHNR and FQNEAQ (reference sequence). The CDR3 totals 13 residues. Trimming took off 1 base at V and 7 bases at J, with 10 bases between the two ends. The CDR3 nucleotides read TGTGCCAGCAGCTTAGGGCAGGCCGGTGGCTACACCTTC. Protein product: CASSLGQAGGYTF.

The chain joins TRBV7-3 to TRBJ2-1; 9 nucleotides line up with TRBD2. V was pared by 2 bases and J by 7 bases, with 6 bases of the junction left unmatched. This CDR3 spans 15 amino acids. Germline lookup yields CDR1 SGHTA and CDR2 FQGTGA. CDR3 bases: TGTGCCAGCAGCTTAGGGGCGGGAGGGCCGAATGAGCAGTTCTTC. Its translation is CASSLGAGGPNEQFF.

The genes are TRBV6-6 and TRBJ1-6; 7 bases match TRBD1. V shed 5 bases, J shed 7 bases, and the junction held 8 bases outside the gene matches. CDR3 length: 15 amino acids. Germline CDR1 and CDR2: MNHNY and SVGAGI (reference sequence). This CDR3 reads CASSPRGFGNSPLHF. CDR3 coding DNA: TGTGCCAGCAGTCCCAGGGGGTTCGGGAATTCACCCCTCCACTTT.

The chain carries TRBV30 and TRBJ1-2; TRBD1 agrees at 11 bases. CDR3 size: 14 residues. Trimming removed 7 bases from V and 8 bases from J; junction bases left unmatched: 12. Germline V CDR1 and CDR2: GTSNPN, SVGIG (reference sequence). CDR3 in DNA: TGTGCCTTCCCTGAAGGACAGGGGGCGGGGGGCTACACCTTC. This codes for CAFPEGQGAGGYTF.

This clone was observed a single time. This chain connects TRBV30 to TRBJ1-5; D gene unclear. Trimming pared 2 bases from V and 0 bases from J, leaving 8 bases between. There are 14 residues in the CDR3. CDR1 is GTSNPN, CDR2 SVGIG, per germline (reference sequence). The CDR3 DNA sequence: TGTGCCTGGAGTAGAGGCGGTAGCAATCAGCCCCAGCATTTT. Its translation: CAWSRGGSNQPQHF.

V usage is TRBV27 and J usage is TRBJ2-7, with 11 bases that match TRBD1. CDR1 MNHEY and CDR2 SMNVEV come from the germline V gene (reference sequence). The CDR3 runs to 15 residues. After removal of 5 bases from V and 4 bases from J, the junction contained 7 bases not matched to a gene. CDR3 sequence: CASSPSGQGVYEQYF. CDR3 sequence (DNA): TGTGCCAGCAGTCCATCGGGACAGGGGGTTTACGAGCAGTACTTC.

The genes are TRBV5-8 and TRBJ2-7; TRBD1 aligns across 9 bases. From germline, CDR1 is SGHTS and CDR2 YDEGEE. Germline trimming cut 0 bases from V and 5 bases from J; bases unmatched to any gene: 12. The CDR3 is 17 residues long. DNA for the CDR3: TGTGCCAGCAGCTTGGCCTGGGGAACAGGGGGCATCGACGAGCAGTACTTC. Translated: CASSLAWGTGGIDEQYF.

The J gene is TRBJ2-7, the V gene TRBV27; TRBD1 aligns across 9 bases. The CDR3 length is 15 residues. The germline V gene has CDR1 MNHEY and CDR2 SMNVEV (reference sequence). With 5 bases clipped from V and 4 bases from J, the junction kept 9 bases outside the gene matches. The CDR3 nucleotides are TGTGCCAGCAGTGGAACCGGGACAGGGAGGTACGAGCAGTACTTC. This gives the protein CASSGTGTGRYEQYF.

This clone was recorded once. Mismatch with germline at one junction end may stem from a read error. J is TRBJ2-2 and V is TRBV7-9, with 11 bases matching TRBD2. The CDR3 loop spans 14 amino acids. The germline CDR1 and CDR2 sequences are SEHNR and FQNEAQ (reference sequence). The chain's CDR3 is CSSSPKVLAGAAVF. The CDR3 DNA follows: TGTTCCAGCAGCCCGAAAGTACTAGCGGGGGCAGCTGTTTTT.

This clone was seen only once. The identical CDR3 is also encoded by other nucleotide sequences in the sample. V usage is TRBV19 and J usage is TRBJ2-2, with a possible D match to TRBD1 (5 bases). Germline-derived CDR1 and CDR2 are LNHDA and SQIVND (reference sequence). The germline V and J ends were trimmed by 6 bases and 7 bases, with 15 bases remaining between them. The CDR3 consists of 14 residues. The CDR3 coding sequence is TGTGCCAGTAGCACGACCTTAAGGGGCGGGGAGCTGTTTTTT. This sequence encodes CASSTTLRGGELFF. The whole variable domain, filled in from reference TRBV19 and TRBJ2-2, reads DGGITQSPKYLFRKEGQNVTLSCEQNLNHDAMYWYRQDPGQGLRLIYYSQIVNDFQKGDIAEGYSVSREKKESFPLTVTSAQKNPTAFYLCASSTTLRGGELFFGEGSRLTVL.

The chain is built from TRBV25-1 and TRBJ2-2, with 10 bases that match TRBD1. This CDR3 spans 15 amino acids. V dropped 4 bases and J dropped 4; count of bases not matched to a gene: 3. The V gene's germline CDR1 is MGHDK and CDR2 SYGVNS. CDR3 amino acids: CASSGRDRGTGELFF. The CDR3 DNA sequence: TGTGCCAGCAGTGGTCGGGACAGGGGCACCGGGGAGCTGTTTTTT.

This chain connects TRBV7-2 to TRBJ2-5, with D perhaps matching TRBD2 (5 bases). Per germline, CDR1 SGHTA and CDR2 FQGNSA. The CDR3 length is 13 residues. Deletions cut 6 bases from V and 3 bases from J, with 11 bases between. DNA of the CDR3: TGTGCCAGCAGGGGAAGCGGCAAAGAGACCCAGTACTTC. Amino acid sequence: CASRGSGKETQYF.

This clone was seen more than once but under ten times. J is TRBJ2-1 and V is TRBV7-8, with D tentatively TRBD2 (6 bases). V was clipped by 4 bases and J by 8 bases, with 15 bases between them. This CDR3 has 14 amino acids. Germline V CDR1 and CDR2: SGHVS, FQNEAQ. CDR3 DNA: TGTGCCAGCAGCTCGTACGGGACTTGGGATGAGCAGTTCTTC. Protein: CASSSYGTWDEQFF.

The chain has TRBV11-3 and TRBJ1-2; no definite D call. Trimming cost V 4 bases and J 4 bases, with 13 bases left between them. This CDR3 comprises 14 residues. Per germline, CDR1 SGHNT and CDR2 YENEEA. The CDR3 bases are TGTGCCAGCAGCTCCTCGGGGATTGGCTATGGCTACACCTTC. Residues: CASSSSGIGYGYTF.

The CDR3 loop is CASSLTGGNGGNTIYF. As DNA, the CDR3 is TGTGCCAGCAGCTTAACCGGGGGAAATGGTGGAAACACCATATATTTT. The chain carries TRBV11-3 and TRBJ1-3; weak D call: TRBD1 (5 bases). Germline CDR1 and CDR2: SGHNT and YENEEA. Trimming removed 2 bases at V and 3 bases at J, with 14 bases between. The CDR3 covers 16 residues.

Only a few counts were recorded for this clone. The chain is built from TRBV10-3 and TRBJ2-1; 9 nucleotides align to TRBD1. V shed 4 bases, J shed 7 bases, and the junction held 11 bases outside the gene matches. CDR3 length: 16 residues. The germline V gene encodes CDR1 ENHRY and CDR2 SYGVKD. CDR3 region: CAISGGYGTGSNEQFF. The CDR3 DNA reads TGTGCCATCAGTGGGGGATACGGGACAGGGTCAAATGAGCAGTTCTTC.

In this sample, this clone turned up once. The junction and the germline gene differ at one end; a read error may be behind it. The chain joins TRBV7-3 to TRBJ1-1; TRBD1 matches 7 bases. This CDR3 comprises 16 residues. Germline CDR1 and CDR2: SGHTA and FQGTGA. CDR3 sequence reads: CASSLTSGTENTEAFF. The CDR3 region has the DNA TGTGCCAGCAGCCTAACTTCCGGGACAGAGAACACTGAAGCTTTCTTT.

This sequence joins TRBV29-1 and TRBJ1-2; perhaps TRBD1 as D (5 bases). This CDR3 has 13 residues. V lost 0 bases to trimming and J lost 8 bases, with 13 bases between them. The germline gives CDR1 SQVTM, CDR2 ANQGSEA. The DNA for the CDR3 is TGCAGCGTTGAAGACGCAGGGTTGGGGGGCTACACCTTC. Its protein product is CSVEDAGLGGYTF.

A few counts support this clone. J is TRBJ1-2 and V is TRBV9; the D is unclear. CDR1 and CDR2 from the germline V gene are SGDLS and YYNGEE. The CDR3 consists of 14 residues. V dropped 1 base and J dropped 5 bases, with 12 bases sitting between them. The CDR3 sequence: CASSVNEVHYGYTF. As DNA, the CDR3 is TGTGCCAGCAGCGTAAATGAGGTGCATTATGGCTACACCTTC.

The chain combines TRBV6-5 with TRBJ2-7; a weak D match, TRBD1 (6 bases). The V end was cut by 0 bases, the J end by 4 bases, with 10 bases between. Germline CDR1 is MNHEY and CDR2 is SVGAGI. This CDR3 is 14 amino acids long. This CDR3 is CASSYSGQTYEQYF. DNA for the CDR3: TGTGCCAGCAGTTACTCGGGACAAACGTACGAGCAGTACTTC.

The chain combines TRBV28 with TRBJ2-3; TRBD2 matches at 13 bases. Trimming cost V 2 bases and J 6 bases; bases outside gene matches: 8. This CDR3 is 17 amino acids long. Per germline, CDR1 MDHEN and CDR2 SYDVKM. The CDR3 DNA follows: TGTGCCAGCAGTTTAAGTGCGACTAGCGGGGGGACTGATACGCAGTATTTT. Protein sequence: CASSLSATSGGTDTQYF.

This chain's CDR3 is CASSPGQGREKLFF. CDR3 coding DNA: TGTGCCAGCAGTCCGGGACAGGGCCGGGAAAAACTGTTTTTT. The rearrangement joins TRBV27 to TRBJ1-4; 9 nucleotides line up with TRBD1. This CDR3 is 14 amino acids long. J was trimmed by 8 bases and V by 5 bases; bases with no gene match: 6. The germline gives CDR1 MNHEY, CDR2 SMNVEV (reference sequence).

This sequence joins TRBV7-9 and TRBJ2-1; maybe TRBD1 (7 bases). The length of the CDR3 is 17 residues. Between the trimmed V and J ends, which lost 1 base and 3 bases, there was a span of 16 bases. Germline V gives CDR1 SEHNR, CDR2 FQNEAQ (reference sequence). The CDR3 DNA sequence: TGTGCCAGCAGCTTAGGGCGGGGACAGCTCTACTACAATGAGCAGTTCTTC. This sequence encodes CASSLGRGQLYYNEQFF.

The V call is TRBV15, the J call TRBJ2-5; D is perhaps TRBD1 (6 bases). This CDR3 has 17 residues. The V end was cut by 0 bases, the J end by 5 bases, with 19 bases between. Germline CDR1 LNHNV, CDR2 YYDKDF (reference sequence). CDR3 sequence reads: CATSRDVGSTGGETQYF. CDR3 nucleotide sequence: TGTGCCACCAGCAGAGATGTGGGTTCGACAGGTGGGGAGACCCAGTACTTC. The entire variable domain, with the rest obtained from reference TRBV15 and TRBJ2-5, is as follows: DAMVIQNPRYQVTQFGKPVTLSCSQTLNHNVMYWYQQKSSQAPKLLFHYYDKDFNNEADTPDNFQSRRPNTSFCFLDIRSPGLGDTAMYLCATSRDVGSTGGETQYFGPGTRLLVL.

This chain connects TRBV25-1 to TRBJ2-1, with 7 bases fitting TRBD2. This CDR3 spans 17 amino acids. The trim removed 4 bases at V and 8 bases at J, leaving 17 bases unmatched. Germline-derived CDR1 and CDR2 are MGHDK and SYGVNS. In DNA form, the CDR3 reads TGTGCCAGCAGTGGATTACGCGGGAGACGGGGAGTGTATGAGCAGTTCTTC. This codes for CASSGLRGRRGVYEQFF.